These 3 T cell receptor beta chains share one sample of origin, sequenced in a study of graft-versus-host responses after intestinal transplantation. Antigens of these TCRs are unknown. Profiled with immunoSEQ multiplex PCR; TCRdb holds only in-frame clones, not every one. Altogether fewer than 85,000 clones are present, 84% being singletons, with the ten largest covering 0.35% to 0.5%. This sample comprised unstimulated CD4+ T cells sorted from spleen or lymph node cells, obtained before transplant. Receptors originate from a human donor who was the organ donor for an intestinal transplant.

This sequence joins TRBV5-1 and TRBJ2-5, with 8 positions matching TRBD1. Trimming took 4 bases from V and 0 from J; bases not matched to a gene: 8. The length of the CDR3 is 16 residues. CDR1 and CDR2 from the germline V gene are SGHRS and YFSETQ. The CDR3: CASSVFGQGDQETQYF. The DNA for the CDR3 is TGCGCCAGCAGCGTATTCGGACAGGGCGACCAAGAGACCCAGTACTTC.

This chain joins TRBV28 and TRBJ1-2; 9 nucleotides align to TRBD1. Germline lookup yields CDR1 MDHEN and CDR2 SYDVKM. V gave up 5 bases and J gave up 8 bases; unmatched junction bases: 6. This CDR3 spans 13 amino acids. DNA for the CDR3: TGTGCCAGCAGTCGAACAGGGGGCGTAGGCTACACCTTC. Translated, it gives CASSRTGGVGYTF.

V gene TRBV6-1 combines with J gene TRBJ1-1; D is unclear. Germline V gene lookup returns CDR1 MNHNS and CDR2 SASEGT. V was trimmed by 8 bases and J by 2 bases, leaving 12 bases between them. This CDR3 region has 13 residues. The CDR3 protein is CASQRVGNTEAFF. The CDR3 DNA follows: TGTGCCAGCCAGCGAGTAGGCAACACTGAAGCTTTCTTT.